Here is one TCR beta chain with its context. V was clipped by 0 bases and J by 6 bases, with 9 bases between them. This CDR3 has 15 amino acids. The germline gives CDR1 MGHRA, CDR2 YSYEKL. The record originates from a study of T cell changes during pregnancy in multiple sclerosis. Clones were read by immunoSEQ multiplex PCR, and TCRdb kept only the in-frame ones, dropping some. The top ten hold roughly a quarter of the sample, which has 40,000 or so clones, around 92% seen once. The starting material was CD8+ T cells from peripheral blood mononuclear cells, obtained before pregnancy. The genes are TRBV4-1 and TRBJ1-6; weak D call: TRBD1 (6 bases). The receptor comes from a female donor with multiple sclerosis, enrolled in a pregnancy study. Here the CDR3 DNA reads TGCGCCAGCAGCCAAGAGAGGACAGCTAATTCACCCCTCCACTTT. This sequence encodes CASSQERTANSPLHF.